These 18 T cell receptor beta chains share one sample of origin, sequenced in a study of blood T cell repertoires in COVID-19. The method was immunoSEQ multiplex PCR; TCRdb's version includes in-frame clones alone and lacks a portion of them. This table has about 140,000 clones, 70% to 90% appearing once. Sequenced material: peripheral blood. All receptors come from a woman of 80 years or more with acute or convalescent COVID-19.

In DNA, the CDR3 is TGTGCCAGCAGTTTCCGTGACGTAGGGGTTAAGCATTTT. It codes for CASSFRDVGVKHF. This sequence joins TRBV6-5 and TRBJ1-5; maybe TRBD1 (5 bases). Germline CDR1 MNHEY, CDR2 SVGAGI. The CDR3 runs to 13 residues. The V and J ends lost 4 bases and 14 bases respectively, with 18 bases between them.

The rearrangement uses TRBV6-5 and TRBJ1-2, with TRBD1 matching 10 bases. The CDR3 extends over 15 amino acids. Trimming took 6 bases from V and 2 from J; bases not matched to a gene: 6. CDR1 is MNHEY and CDR2 is SVGAGI in the germline V gene. CDR3 in DNA: TGTGCCAGCAGGCCGACAGGGGGCCTAAACTATGGCTACACCTTC. Amino acids: CASRPTGGLNYGYTF.

Regarding this clone: The junction and the germline gene differ at one end; a read error may be behind it. The genes are TRBV7-2 and TRBJ1-4; no clear D. The CDR3 extends over 12 amino acids. Germline V gene sequence: CDR1 SGHTA, CDR2 FQGNSA. The CDR3 sequence is CASSLTDEKLFF. CDR3 DNA sequence: TGTGCCAGCAGCTTAACTGATGAAAAACTGTTTTTT.

The rearrangement links TRBV6-1 to TRBJ1-2; maybe TRBD1 (5 bases). Trimming took off 5 bases at V and 5 bases at J, with 21 bases between the two ends. The germline gives CDR1 MNHNS, CDR2 SASEGT. The CDR3 consists of 16 residues. Here the CDR3 DNA reads TGTGCCAGCAGTAAAGGGGAGGGGTGGGGAACTTATGGCTACACCTTC. Encoded protein: CASSKGEGWGTYGYTF.

V gene TRBV6-6 combines with J gene TRBJ1-5; TRBD1 matches 7 bases. CDR1 and CDR2 from the germline V gene are MNHNY and SVGAGI (reference sequence). V was clipped by 6 bases and J by 6 bases; unmatched bases: 5. The CDR3 length is 13 residues. The CDR3 here is CASSPTGVQPQHF. The CDR3 DNA sequence: TGTGCCAGCAGCCCTACAGGGGTTCAGCCCCAGCATTTT.

The genes are TRBV2 and TRBJ2-7, with D perhaps TRBD2 (6 bases). There are 15 residues in the CDR3. The germline V and J ends were trimmed by 7 bases and 0 bases, with 16 bases remaining between them. CDR1 is SNHLY and CDR2 is FYNNEI in the germline V gene. This CDR3 is CASTAGTTSSYEQYF. CDR3 nucleotide sequence: TGTGCCAGCACCGCCGGGACGACTAGCTCCTACGAGCAGTACTTC.

The V call is TRBV30, the J call TRBJ1-4; 11 bases agree with TRBD1. The CDR3 consists of 15 residues. The junction had 10 bases not matched to a gene; V was cut back by 2 bases and J by 11 bases. Germline V gene data show CDR1 as GTSNPN and CDR2 as SVGIG (reference sequence). In DNA form, the CDR3 reads TGTGCCTGGAGTCAAGTTGGACAGGGGGCCGGGAAACTGTTTTTT. Protein: CAWSQVGQGAGKLFF.

CDR3 DNA sequence: TGTGCCAGCGGGGCCGGTGGGGGCCAAGGTTTTGGGGGCTACACCTTC. Protein: CASGAGGGQGFGGYTF. The rearrangement links TRBV7-2 to TRBJ1-2; the D gene is possibly TRBD1 (6 bases). Looked up from germline, CDR1 is SGHTA and CDR2 is FQGNSA. V was pared by 8 bases and J by 8 bases, with 27 bases between. This CDR3 comprises 16 residues.

The genes are TRBV6-5 and TRBJ1-3; a possible D gene is TRBD1 (5 bases). In germline, CDR1 is MNHEY, CDR2 SVGAGI. Trimming stripped 4 bases from V and 2 bases from J, with 12 bases between. The CDR3 is 15 residues long. The CDR3 nucleotides are TGTGCCAGCAGTTCCGCCGGGACTCCTGGAAACACCATATATTTT. Translated: CASSSAGTPGNTIYF.

The CDR3 region is CAISDSISSGNTIYF. CDR3 sequence (DNA): TGTGCCATCAGTGACAGTATCTCCTCTGGAAACACCATATATTTT. The chain is built from TRBV10-3 and TRBJ1-3; D unclear. Trimming left V 3 bases short and J 0 bases short, with 9 bases between. The CDR3 sequence is 15 residues long. Germline CDR1 ENHRY, CDR2 SYGVKD.

A single count supports this clone. This chain links TRBV4-3 with TRBJ1-2; 8 nucleotides agree with TRBD1. The CDR3 is made up of 18 amino acids. V lost 1 base to trimming and J lost 4 bases; unmatched junction nucleotides: 14. CDR1 is LGHNA, CDR2 YSLEER, per germline. Written as DNA, the CDR3 is TGCGCCAGCAGCCAAGTAGGGCCCCAGGGGGCGCAGGGCTATGGCTACACCTTC. Its protein product is CASSQVGPQGAQGYGYTF.

This sequence joins TRBV3-1 (or the pseudogene TRBV3-2) and TRBJ2-7, with D perhaps matching TRBD1 (5 bases). This CDR3 has 12 residues. CDR1 and CDR2 (germline): LGHDT, YNNKEL (reference sequence). The V gene lost 2 bases and the J gene lost 5 bases, with 7 bases spanning the gap. The CDR3 DNA reads as TGTGCCAGCAGCCAACCAGGGCACGAGCAGTACTTC. This encodes CASSQPGHEQYF.

CDR3 sequence: CASSPAAGGGYTF. DNA of the CDR3: TGCGCCAGCAGCCCGGCAGCGGGAGGGGGCTACACCTTC. V gene TRBV5-1 combines with J gene TRBJ1-2; no reliable D call. Looked up from germline, CDR1 is SGHRS and CDR2 is YFSETQ. V was clipped by 4 bases and J by 8 bases, with 15 bases between them. The CDR3 length is 13 residues.

The rearrangement links TRBV2 to TRBJ1-1, with 8 positions matching TRBD1. The CDR3 has 15 residues. The V and J ends lost 2 bases and 5 bases, in that order; junction bases with no gene match: 7. Germline values: CDR1 SNHLY, CDR2 FYNNEI. The DNA for the CDR3 is TGTGCCAGCAGTGAAACCGGACAGGGACTGACTGAAGCTTTCTTT. It encodes CASSETGQGLTEAFF.

The genes are TRBV6-1 and TRBJ1-1; 7 bases align to TRBD1. The CDR3 spans 13 residues. From germline, CDR1 is MNHNS and CDR2 SASEGT. V trimming: 2 bases; J trimming: 4 bases; junction bases outside the gene matches: 1. Here the CDR3 DNA reads TGTGCCAGCAGTGAACAGGGGGGCACTGAAGCTTTCTTT. This encodes CASSEQGGTEAFF.

V is TRBV24-1 and J is TRBJ2-2; TRBD2 is a possible D gene (6 bases). The CDR3 sequence is 17 residues long. With 4 bases removed from V and 3 bases from J, the gap between germline ends came to 17 bases. CDR1 is KGHDR and CDR2 is SFDVKD in the germline V gene. The CDR3 DNA follows: TGTGCCACCAGTGACCGGACGGGAGATTCCTACACCGGGGAGCTGTTTTTT. It codes for CATSDRTGDSYTGELFF.

As for this clone: The junction departs from the called germline gene at one end, perhaps through a read error. The genes are TRBV7-7 and TRBJ2-5, with unresolved D. Germline loops: CDR1 SSHAT, CDR2 FNYEAQ (reference sequence). This CDR3 spans 13 amino acids. CDR3 in amino acids: CASSDRVRETQYF. The CDR3, as DNA: TGTGCTAGCAGCGACCGAGTGCGGGAGACCCAGTACTTC.

The chain combines TRBV3-1 (or the pseudogene TRBV3-2) with TRBJ1-3, with D hard to call. The CDR3 spans 14 residues. Germline V gives CDR1 LGHDT, CDR2 YNNKEL (reference sequence). The V and J ends lost 6 bases and 2 bases respectively, with 11 bases between them. CDR3 coding DNA: TGTGCCAGCAGACTCGCCGGGACTGGAAACACCATATATTTT. Protein product: CASRLAGTGNTIYF.